This T cell receptor beta chain was retrieved from a study of cytomegalovirus exposure and HLA in healthy donors. Study-wide context: Of approximately 400 genotyped donors, 65% to 85% clustered with self-reported Caucasian donors. Study-level points and caveats: Excluded: some indistinguishable V segments such as TRBV6-2 and TRBV6-3. In an earlier analysis, productive rearrangement rates for most beta V segments clustered near 87% or 30%.

Concerning this clone itself: Its antigen is still unknown.

CDR1 MNHEY and CDR2 SMNVEV come from the germline V gene (reference sequence). V dropped 7 bases and J dropped 4 bases, with 14 bases sitting between them. The CDR3 is 14 residues long. Primers included in the PCR were 60 Vbeta and 13 Jbeta primers. TCRdb's table, derived via immunoSEQ multiplex PCR, lists solely in-frame clones and lacks some. The table has approximately 120,000 clones, about 80% seen once. Source material: PBMCs. V usage is TRBV27 and J usage is TRBJ1-5; tentatively, D is TRBD1 (6 bases). This clonotype was obtained from a man younger than 40 in good health and CMV-seropositive. CDR3 DNA sequence: TGTGCCAGCACGGAGGGGGGGGCAAATCAGCCCCAGCATTTT. Amino acid sequence: CASTEGGANQPQHF.